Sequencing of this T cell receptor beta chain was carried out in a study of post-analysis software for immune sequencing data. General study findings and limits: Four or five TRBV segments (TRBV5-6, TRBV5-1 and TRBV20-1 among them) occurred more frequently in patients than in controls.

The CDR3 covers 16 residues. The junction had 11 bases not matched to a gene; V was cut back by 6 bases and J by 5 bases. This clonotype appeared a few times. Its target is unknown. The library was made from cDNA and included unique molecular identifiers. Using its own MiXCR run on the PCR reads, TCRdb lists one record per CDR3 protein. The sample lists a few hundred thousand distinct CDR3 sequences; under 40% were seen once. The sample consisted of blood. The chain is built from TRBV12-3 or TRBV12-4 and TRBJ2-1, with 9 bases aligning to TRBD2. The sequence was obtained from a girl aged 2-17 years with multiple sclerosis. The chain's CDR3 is CASRPLSGGFNNEQFF. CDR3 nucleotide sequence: TGTGCCAGCAGACCTCTTAGCGGGGGTTTCAACAATGAGCAGTTCTTC.